This T cell receptor (beta chain) came from a study of blood T cell repertoires in COVID-19. Study-wide context: COVID-19 samples, acute and convalescent, were from the United States, Italy and Spain. PBMCs, B-cell-depleted T cells, or T cells were the source of the cDNA or gDNA that made up the material.

Per the study methods: Researchers report that nucleated cell counts were estimated from reference gene primer amplification. Repertoires were generated with immunoSEQ multiplex PCR, while TCRdb's copy carries only in-frame clones and drops some. V and J calls and clone size are copied from that table; D and trimming were computed from the DNA. The table shows approximately 230,000 clones, with roughly 88% occurring only once. The J segment lost 5 bases and the V segment lost 4 bases, leaving 7 bases of the junction unmatched. The CDR3 has 13 residues. CDR1 and CDR2 from the germline V gene are SQVTM and ANQGSEA.

Sequenced: peripheral blood. The chain uses TRBV29-1 and TRBJ2-5, with 7 bases matching TRBD1. This TCR was sampled from a man aged 25-45 years who had recovered from COVID-19. CDR3 amino acids: CSVVTGIGETQYF. The CDR3 region has the DNA TGCAGCGTTGTGACAGGGATCGGGGAGACCCAGTACTTC.